The entry that follows covers one T cell receptor beta chain sequence. What this receptor recognizes is not known. It has no much larger one-base neighbor in the sample; base qualities were not kept. This entry is derived from a study of T cell changes during pregnancy in multiple sclerosis (dated by TCRdb to between 2017 and 2020). Broadly, across the study: Changes in the T cell repertoire over the course of pregnancy were examined in this study in women with multiple sclerosis.

The germline V gene (reference sequence) gives CDR1 as SGHKS and CDR2 as YYEKEE. V is cut back by 2 bases and J by 8 bases, with 5 bases in the junction unmatched. The CDR3, from cysteine to phenylalanine, totals 14 residues. The retained sequence is limited to the CDR3, 42 bases, with the frame set at the first base. The method behind the library was the immunoSEQ multiplex PCR assay. The source is immuneACCESS, and TCRdb retained only in-frame sequences with V and J called. Part of the clones is not carried over; for the studies checked, unresolved V genes explain less than half of this, and the remainder is unexplained. Present in this sample are about 44,000 clones, around 90% of which were seen just once. The ten largest clones represent roughly 0.7% of the sample.

The specimen comprised CD4+ T cells from peripheral blood mononuclear cells, sampled before pregnancy. Recombination linked TRBV5-5 to TRBJ2-1, with TRBD2 identical over 9 junction bases. This TCR was recovered from a female donor with multiple sclerosis, enrolled in a pregnancy study. The CDR3 region: CASSLIAGVYEQFF. In nucleotide form, the sequence is TGTGCCAGCAGCTTAATAGCGGGAGTCTATGAGCAGTTCTTC.